This T cell receptor beta chain appears in the sequencing data of a study of T cell responses to AZD1222 COVID-19 vaccine (dated by TCRdb to 2020 to 2023). Regarding the study in general: AZD1222 recipients with second doses at about 4 weeks or about 12 weeks were pooled, because spike-specific TCR depth and breadth did not differ between schedules. TCR sequencing was performed for about 250 trial participants, of whom approximately 200 were given two doses of AZD1222 and approximately 25 were given two doses of MenACWY control vaccine. Enrollment into the trials was organized by age into subgroups of 18-55, 56-69 and 70-plus years, and those subgroups contained approximately 150, 30 and 60 TCR-sequenced participants, respectively.

The CDR3 regions of human TCRbeta chains were analyzed by immunosequencing. From the authors' description of their analysis: TCRs in the repertoires were compared against a reference library of SARS-CoV-2-specific TCRs that had been generated with the MIRA antigen-specificity platform. Breadth meant the fraction of unique TCRs that were SARS-CoV-2-associated, whereas depth meant the fraction of total T cells that were SARS-CoV-2-associated. Each spike-specific TCR was assigned to its reactive spike region and to a CD4 or CD8 class using the MIRA data. Log10-transformed breadth and depth values were compared by one-way ANOVA with Sidak's multiple comparisons tests. TCRdb obtained this table from immuneACCESS and retained in-frame rearrangements with V and J assigned. These tables miss some clones; where compared with another copy, unresolved V genes account for less than half of the shortfall, and the remainder is unexplained. That table is the source of V, J and clone size, and D and trimming were worked out from the DNA. This sample holds some 120,000 clones; roughly 88% were observed only once. Around 6.2% of the sample rests with the top ten.

The sample's time point label, decoded: baseline before first vaccination. Vaccinee samples were obtained from the UK trials COV001 and COV002, which included a single-blind randomized controlled phase 2/3 trial of AZD1222 (ChAdOx1 nCoV-19) in healthy adults. For TCRbeta chain sequencing, PBMC samples from trial participants were taken at day 0 and at day 28 after the second dose. What the study reported, not specific to this receptor: No day 14 peak-response samples were available, so repertoires were characterized only after the peak T cell response. The vaccine-associated CD4 TCRs covered the entire spike protein, and the dominant responses fell in regions 160-218 and 743-854. Reportedly, almost half of the unique spike-specific TCRs recognized epitopes lying outside the regions that are mutated in the B.1.351 and B.1.1.7 variants. After two AZD1222 doses, spike-specific TCR breadth and depth were significantly higher than at day 0 and than in MenACWY recipients. In the small 56-69-year group, the increase in depth fell short of significance, most likely because of low power. Most participants were white British and females outnumbered males, and the authors suggested that clonal diversity may have been underestimated. Conclusions about previously exposed vaccinees were limited because only a handful of AZD1222 recipients were SARS-CoV-2 seropositive at baseline.

From cysteine to phenylalanine, the CDR3 is 15 amino acids long. Only the CDR3 part of the read is kept: 45 bases, read in frame from the first base. According to the germline V gene, CDR1 reads SGHRS and CDR2 reads YFSETQ. The trim is 4 bases for V and 8 bases for J, with a gap of 16 bases between the germline ends. Comment on this clone: Its antigen is unknown. Per-base quality was not reported, and no clone a single base away is much larger than it.

The TCR was taken from an adult in good health. The sequencing used peripheral blood, collected on day 0 of AZD1222 vaccination. The sequence links TRBV5-1 to TRBJ1-6; the D gene is not confidently resolved. This receptor has the CDR3 CASSVQSSPDSPLHF. The DNA sequence is given as TGCGCCAGCAGCGTCCAGTCCAGTCCAGATTCACCCCTCCACTTT. Joined to the reference TRBV5-1 and TRBJ1-6 proteins, this CDR3 gives the full variable domain: KAGVTQTPRYLIKTRGQQVTLSCSPISGHRSVSWYQQTPGQGLQFLFEYFSETQRNKGNFPGRFSGRQFSNSRSEMNVSTLELGDSALYLCASSVQSSPDSPLHFGNGTRLTVT.